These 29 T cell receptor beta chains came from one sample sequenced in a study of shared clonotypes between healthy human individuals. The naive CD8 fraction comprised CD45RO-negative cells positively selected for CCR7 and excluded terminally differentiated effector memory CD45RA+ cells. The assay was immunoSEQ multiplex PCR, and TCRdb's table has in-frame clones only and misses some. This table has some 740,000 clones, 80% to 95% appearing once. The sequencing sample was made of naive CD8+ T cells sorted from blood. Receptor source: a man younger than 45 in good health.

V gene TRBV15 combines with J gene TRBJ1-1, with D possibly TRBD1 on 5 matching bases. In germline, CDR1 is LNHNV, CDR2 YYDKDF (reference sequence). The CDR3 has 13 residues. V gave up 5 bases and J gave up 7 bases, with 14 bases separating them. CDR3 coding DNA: TGTGCCACCAGCCGGACACCGGCACTTGAAGCTTTCTTT. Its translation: CATSRTPALEAFF.

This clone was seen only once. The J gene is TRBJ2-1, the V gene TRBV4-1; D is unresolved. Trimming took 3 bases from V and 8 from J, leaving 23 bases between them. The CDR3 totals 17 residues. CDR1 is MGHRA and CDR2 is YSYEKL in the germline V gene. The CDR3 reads CASSHQANTNSDDEQFF. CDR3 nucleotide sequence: TGCGCCAGCAGCCATCAAGCCAACACGAATTCAGACGATGAGCAGTTCTTC.

The CDR3: CASSAAGGTDTQYF. As DNA, the CDR3 is TGTGCCAGCAGCGCGGCAGGGGGAACAGATACGCAGTATTTT. The genes are TRBV9 and TRBJ2-3, with 7 positions matching TRBD1. Trimming cost V 3 bases and J 3 bases; bases outside gene matches: 4. CDR1 and CDR2 from the germline V gene are SGDLS and YYNGEE. This CDR3 is 14 amino acids long. The full variable domain, its missing parts supplied by reference TRBV9 and TRBJ2-3, is DSGVTQTPKHLITATGQRVTLRCSPRSGDLSVYWYQQSLDQGLQFLIQYYNGEERAKGNILERFSAQQFPDLHSELNLSSLELGDSALYFCASSAAGGTDTQYFGPGTRLTVL.

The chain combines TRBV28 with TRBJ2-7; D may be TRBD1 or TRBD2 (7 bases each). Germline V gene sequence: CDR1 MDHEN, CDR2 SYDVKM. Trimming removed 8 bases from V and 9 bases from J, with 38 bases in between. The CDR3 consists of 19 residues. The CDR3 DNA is TGTGCCAGCGGCGGAAGAGGGGGCCGCTGGGGCGGGAGTGTGTCGTGGCAGTACTTC. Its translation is CASGGRGGRWGGSVSWQYF.

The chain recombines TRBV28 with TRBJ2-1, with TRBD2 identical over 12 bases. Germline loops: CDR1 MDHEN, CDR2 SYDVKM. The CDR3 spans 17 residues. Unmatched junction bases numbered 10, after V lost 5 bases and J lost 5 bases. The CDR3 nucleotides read TGTGCCAGCAGTCCAGTGCCTCTAGCGGGAGGGGACAATGAGCAGTTCTTC. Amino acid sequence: CASSPVPLAGGDNEQFF.

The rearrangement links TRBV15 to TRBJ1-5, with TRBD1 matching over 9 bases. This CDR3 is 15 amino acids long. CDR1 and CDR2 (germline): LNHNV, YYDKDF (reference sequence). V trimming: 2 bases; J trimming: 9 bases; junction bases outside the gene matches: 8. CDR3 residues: CATSRPGTGSVPQHF. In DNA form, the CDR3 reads TGTGCCACCAGCAGACCCGGGACAGGGAGCGTGCCCCAGCATTTT.

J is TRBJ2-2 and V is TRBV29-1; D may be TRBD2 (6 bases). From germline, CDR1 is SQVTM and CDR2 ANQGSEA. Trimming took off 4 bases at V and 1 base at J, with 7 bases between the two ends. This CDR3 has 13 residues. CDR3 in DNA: TGCAGCGTTGCGGGACTGAACACCGGGGAGCTGTTTTTT. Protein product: CSVAGLNTGELFF.

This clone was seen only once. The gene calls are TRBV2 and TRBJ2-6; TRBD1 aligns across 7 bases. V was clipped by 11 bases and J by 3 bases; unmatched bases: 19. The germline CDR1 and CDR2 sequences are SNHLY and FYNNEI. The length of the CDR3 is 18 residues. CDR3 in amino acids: CAPGVDRQGLGGANVLTF. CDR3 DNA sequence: TGTGCCCCAGGGGTCGACCGACAGGGCTTAGGTGGGGCCAACGTCCTGACTTTC.

The CDR3 nucleotides read TGCAGCGTTGGGGGGGCCTTCCTCTCCGAGCAGTACTTC. Its protein product is CSVGGAFLSEQYF. The chain employs TRBV29-1 and TRBJ2-7, with D perhaps assigned TRBD1 or TRBD2 (6 bases each). CDR1 and CDR2 (germline): SQVTM, ANQGSEA. This CDR3 spans 13 amino acids. Trimming took 4 bases from V and 6 from J, leaving 16 bases between them.

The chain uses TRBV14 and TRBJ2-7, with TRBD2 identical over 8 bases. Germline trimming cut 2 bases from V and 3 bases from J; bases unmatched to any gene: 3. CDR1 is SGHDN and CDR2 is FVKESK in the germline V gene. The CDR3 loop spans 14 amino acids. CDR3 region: CASSQYAGGYEQYF. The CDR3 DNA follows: TGTGCCAGCAGCCAATATGCGGGAGGCTACGAGCAGTACTTC.

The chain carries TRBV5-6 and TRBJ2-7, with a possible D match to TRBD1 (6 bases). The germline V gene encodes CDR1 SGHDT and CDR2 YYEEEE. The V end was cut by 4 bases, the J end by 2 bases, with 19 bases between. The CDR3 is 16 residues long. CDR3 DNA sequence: TGTGCCAGCAGCCCGAGTGGGGGACAAAGGCCCTACGAGCAGTACTTC. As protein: CASSPSGGQRPYEQYF.

This chain's CDR3 is CASSQFMDAYEQYF. Here the CDR3 DNA reads TGTGCCAGCAGTCAATTTATGGACGCCTACGAGCAGTACTTC. The chain has TRBV28 and TRBJ2-7; D gene uncertain. Germline assignment: CDR1 MDHEN and CDR2 SYDVKM. V was pared by 5 bases and J by 2 bases, with 13 bases between. The CDR3 runs to 14 residues.

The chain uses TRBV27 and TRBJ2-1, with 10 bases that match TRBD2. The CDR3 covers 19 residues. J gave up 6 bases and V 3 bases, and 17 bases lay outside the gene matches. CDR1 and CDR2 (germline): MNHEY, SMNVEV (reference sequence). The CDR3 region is CASSLYPKPAGGPGNEQFF. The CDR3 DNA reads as TGTGCCAGCAGTTTGTACCCGAAGCCAGCGGGAGGGCCGGGCAATGAGCAGTTCTTC.

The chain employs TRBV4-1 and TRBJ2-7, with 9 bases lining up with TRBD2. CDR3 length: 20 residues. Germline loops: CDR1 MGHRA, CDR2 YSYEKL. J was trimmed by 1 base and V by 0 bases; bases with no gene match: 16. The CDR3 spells CASSQESEEVLAGLSYEQYF. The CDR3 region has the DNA TGCGCCAGCAGCCAAGAAAGTGAGGAGGTACTAGCGGGTCTTTCCTACGAGCAGTACTTC.

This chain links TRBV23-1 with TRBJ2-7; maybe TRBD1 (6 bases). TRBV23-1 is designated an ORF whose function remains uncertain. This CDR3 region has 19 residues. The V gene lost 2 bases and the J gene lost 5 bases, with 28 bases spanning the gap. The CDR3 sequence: CASSQHLLIHNRAGDEQYF. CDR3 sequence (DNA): TGCGCCAGCAGTCAACACCTACTCATACATAACAGGGCCGGGGACGAGCAGTACTTC.

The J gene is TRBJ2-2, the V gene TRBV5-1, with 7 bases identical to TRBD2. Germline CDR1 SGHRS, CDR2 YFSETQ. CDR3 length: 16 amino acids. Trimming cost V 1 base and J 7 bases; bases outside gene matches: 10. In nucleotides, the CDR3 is TGCGCCAGCAGCTTGAGTGGCGGGAGAACGAGCGGGGAGCTGTTTTTT. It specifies CASSLSGGRTSGELFF. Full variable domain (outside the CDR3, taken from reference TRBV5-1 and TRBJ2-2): KAGVTQTPRYLIKTRGQQVTLSCSPISGHRSVSWYQQTPGQGLQFLFEYFSETQRNKGNFPGRFSGRQFSNSRSEMNVSTLELGDSALYLCASSLSGGRTSGELFFGEGSRLTVL.

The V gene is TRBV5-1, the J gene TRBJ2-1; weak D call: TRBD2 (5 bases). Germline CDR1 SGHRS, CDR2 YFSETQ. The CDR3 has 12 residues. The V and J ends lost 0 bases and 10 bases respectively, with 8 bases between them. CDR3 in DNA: TGCGCCAGCAGCTTGGGAGGGCCCGAGCAGTTCTTC. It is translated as CASSLGGPEQFF.

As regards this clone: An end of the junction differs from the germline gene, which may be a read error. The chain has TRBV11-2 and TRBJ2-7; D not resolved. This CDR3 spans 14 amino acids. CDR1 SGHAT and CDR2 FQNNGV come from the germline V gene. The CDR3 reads CASTLGMGYYEQYF. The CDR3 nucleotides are TGTGCCAGCACCTTAGGAATGGGCTACTACGAGCAGTACTTC.

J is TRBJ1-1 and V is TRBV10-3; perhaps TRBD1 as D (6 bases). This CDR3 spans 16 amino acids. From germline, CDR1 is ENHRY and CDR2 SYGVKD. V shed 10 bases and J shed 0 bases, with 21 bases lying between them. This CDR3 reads CATQFAPGTMNTEAFF. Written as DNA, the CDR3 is TGTGCCACTCAATTCGCGCCGGGGACAATGAACACTGAAGCTTTCTTT.

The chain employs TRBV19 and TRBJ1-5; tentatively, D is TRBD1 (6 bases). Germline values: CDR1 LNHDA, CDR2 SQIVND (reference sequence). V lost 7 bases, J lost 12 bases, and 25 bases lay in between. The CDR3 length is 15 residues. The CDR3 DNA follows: TGTGCCAGTACCCAATCGAGCACAGGGACCTTTCACCAGCATTTT. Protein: CASTQSSTGTFHQHF.

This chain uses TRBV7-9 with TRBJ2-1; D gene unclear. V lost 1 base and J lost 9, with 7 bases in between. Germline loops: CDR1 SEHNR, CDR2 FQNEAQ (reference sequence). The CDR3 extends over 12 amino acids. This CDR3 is CASSLGVGEQFF. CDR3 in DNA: TGTGCCAGCAGCTTAGGGGTGGGTGAGCAGTTCTTC.

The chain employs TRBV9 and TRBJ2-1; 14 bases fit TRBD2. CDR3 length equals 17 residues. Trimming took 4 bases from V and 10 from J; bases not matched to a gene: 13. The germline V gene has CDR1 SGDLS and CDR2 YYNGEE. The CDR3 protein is CASSPPAGTSGSEEQFF. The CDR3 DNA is TGTGCCAGCAGCCCTCCCGCCGGGACTAGCGGGAGCGAAGAGCAGTTCTTC.

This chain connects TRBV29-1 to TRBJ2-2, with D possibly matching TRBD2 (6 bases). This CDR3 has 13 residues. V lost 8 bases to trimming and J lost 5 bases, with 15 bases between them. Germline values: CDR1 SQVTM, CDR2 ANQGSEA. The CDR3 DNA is TGCAGCCATAGGGACTCACTAACCGGGGAGCTGTTTTTT. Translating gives CSHRDSLTGELFF.

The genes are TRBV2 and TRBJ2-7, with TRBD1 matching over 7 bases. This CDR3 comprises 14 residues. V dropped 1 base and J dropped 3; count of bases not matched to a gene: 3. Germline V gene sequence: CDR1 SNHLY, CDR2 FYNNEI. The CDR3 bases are TGTGCCAGCAGTGAAGACCAGGGGGTCTACGAGCAGTACTTC. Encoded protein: CASSEDQGVYEQYF.

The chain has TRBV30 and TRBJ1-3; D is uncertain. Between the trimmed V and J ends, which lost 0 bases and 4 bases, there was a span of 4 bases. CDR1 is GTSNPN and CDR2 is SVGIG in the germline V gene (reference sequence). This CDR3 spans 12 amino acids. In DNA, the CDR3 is TGTGCCTGGAGTGTAGCAGGAAACACCATATATTTT. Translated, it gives CAWSVAGNTIYF.

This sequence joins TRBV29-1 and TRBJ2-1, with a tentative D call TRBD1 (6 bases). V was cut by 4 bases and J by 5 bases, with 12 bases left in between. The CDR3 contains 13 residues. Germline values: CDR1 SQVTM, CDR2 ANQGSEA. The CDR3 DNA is TGCAGCGTTGCCCCCCAGGGGCACAATGAGCAGTTCTTC. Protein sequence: CSVAPQGHNEQFF.

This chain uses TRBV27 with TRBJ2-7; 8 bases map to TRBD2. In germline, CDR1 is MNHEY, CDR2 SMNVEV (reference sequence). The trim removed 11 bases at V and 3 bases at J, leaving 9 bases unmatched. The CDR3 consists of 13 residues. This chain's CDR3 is CAALLADRYEQYF. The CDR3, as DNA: TGTGCCGCCTTACTAGCGGATCGCTACGAGCAGTACTTC.

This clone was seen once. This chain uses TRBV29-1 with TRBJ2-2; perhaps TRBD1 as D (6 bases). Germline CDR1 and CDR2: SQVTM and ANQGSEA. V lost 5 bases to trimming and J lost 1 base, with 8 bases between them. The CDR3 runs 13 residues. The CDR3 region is CSVFRGNTGELFF. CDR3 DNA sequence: TGCAGCGTTTTCAGGGGGAACACCGGGGAGCTGTTTTTT.

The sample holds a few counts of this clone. The CDR3 DNA reads TGTGCCTCCTGGTGGGGAACCGGGGAGCTGTTTTTT. It is translated as CASWWGTGELFF. V gene TRBV2 combines with J gene TRBJ2-2; D uncertain. CDR1 and CDR2 from the germline V gene are SNHLY and FYNNEI. V lost 11 bases to trimming and J lost 5 bases, with 12 bases between them. CDR3 length: 12 residues.